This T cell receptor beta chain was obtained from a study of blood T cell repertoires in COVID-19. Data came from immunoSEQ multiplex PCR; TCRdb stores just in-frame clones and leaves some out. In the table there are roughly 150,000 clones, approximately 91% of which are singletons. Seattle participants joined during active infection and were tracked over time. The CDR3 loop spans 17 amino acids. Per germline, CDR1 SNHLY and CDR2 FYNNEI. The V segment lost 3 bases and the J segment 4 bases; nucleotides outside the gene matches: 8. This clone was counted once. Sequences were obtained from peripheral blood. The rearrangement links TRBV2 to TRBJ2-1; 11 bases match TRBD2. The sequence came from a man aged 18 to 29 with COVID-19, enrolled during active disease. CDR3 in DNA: TGTGCCAGCAGTGAGCGGGCTAGCGGGAGGTTTTACAATGAGCAGTTCTTC. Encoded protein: CASSERASGRFYNEQFF.